This TCR beta chain was retrieved from a study of vaccination and CD4 T cells after COVID-19. Study-level information: Post-COVID draws followed diagnosis by a median around 100 days (range 35 to 161).

The germline V and J ends were trimmed by 4 bases and 3 bases, with 10 bases remaining between them. CDR3 length: 13 amino acids. CDR1 is SGHRS, CDR2 YFSETQ, per germline. Study results and caveats: There was no significant change from roughly 22 to 38 median reactive clonotypes.

The study sequenced cultured CD4+ T cell DNA using the Oncomine TCR Beta short-read assay. TCRdb analysed the PCR reads with MiXCR anew, one entry per CDR3 protein. The sample has around 5,000 distinct CDR3 sequences, 40% to 55% seen once. This clonotype was counted only a few times. Its antigen is not known. Noted treatment: roughly ten-day PBMC culture with coronavirus spike peptide pools or control peptides (ViraFEST assay). This chain connects TRBV5-1 to TRBJ1-1; unclear D gene. This clonotype originated in a human donor who had recovered from COVID-19. Sequencing was done on a sample of CD4+ T cells from blood, cultured in vitro. CDR3 DNA: TGCGCCAGCAGCCCCGCCGGCCACACTGAAGCTTTCTTT. This gives the protein CASSPAGHTEAFF.